The 10 T cell receptor beta chains below come from one sample, sequenced in a study of CD8 T cells in Susac syndrome (dated by TCRdb to about 2019). The method behind the library was the immunoSEQ multiplex PCR assay. RNA was extracted using the RNeasy kit, and roughly 0.5 to 1 ug of the RNA was reverse transcribed with random hexamers. TCRdb reanalyzed the raw reads on its own, using fastp at Q25 for trimming and MiXCR for clone calling, and kept in-frame beta chains. Rows merge per CDR3 protein into single entries with the most common DNA and genes. Recorded for this sample are approximately 22,000 distinct CDR3 sequences; around 92% of them occurred a single time. In total, the top ten clones hold under 0.3% of the sample. Sample: CD8+ T cells from PBMCs. The receptors here all came from a human donor in good health.

This chain connects TRBV7-9 to TRBJ1-1; 11 positions agree with TRBD1. From germline, CDR1 is SEHNR and CDR2 FQNEAQ (reference sequence). Germline trimming cut 4 bases from V and 4 bases from J; bases unmatched to any gene: 5. The CDR3 consists of 15 residues. CDR3 nucleotide sequence: TGTGCCAGCAGCTCGACCGGGACAGGGGGCACTGAAGCTTTCTTT. Its protein product is CASSSTGTGGTEAFF.

The chain combines TRBV12-5 with TRBJ1-3; a possible D gene is TRBD1 (6 bases). CDR1 LGHNT and CDR2 FRNRAP come from the germline V gene. The CDR3 covers 15 residues. Trimming removed 0 bases at V and 6 bases at J, with 12 bases between. The CDR3 region has the DNA TGTGCTAGTGGTTTGGTACAGGGATTCGCAAACACCATATATTTT. It translates to CASGLVQGFANTIYF.

The genes are TRBV7-8 and TRBJ1-5; weak D call: TRBD1 (5 bases). The CDR3 is 15 residues long. V dropped 4 bases and J dropped 2 bases, with 12 bases sitting between them. Germline values: CDR1 SGHVS, CDR2 FQNEAQ. The CDR3 region is CASSSIQGGNQPQHF. CDR3 coding DNA: TGTGCCAGCAGCTCGATTCAGGGAGGCAATCAGCCCCAGCATTTT.

This chain links TRBV5-1 with TRBJ2-3; possibly TRBD1 for D (6 bases). Between the trimmed V and J ends, which lost 3 bases and 3 bases, there was a span of 17 bases. The CDR3 covers 16 residues. Germline lookup yields CDR1 SGHRS and CDR2 YFSETQ. CDR3 loop: CASSSSGTSRTDTQYF. In DNA, the CDR3 is TGCGCCAGCAGCTCCTCCGGGACATCAAGGACAGATACGCAGTATTTT.

CDR3 in DNA: TGTGCCAGCAGTTACAACCAGGGGATACGCGAGCAGTACTTC. Translation gives CASSYNQGIREQYF. The chain is built from TRBV6-5 and TRBJ2-7; D may be TRBD1 (6 bases). Germline loops: CDR1 MNHEY, CDR2 SVGAGI. The ends were cut back, 2 bases at V and 6 bases at J, with 14 bases in the middle. This CDR3 has 14 amino acids.

This clonotype appeared a few times. The V gene is TRBV27, the J gene TRBJ2-1; D remains unclear. Germline V gene sequence: CDR1 MNHEY, CDR2 SMNVEV (reference sequence). CDR3 size: 14 residues. V gave up 3 bases and J gave up 0 bases, with 6 bases separating them. The CDR3 DNA is TGTGCCAGCAGTTTGGGCGGCTCCTACAATGAGCAGTTCTTC. It codes for CASSLGGSYNEQFF.

The rearrangement links TRBV6-1 to TRBJ1-5; D ambiguous. The CDR3 covers 16 residues. V lost 6 bases to trimming and J lost 3 bases, with 18 bases between them. Germline values: CDR1 MNHNS, CDR2 SASEGT. The CDR3 reads CASSPRSRNPNQPQHF. The CDR3 region has the DNA TGTGCCAGCAGCCCAAGATCAAGGAATCCCAATCAGCCCCAGCATTTT.

This clonotype was seen only once. The chain couples TRBV5-4 to TRBJ2-6; D may be TRBD1 (5 bases). CDR3 length: 17 amino acids. From germline, CDR1 is SGHNT and CDR2 YYREEE (reference sequence). Trimming left V 6 bases short and J 0 bases short, with 16 bases between. The CDR3: CASTQGFRGSGANVLTF. The CDR3 DNA follows: TGTGCCAGCACCCAGGGCTTTCGCGGCTCTGGGGCCAACGTCCTGACTTTC. The whole variable domain, filled in from reference TRBV5-4 and TRBJ2-6, reads ETGVTQSPTHLIKTRGQQVTLRCSSQSGHNTVSWYQQALGQGPQFIFQYYREEENGRGNFPPRFSGLQFPNYSSELNVNALELDDSALYLCASTQGFRGSGANVLTFGAGSRLTVL.

The sample holds one count of this clonotype. The chain combines TRBV21-1 with TRBJ2-7. TRBV21-1 is tagged as a pseudogene. The CDR3 is made up of 12 amino acids. The CDR3 nucleotides are TGTGCCAGCAGCTGGCAGCCCTACGAGCAGTACTTC. Translated, it gives CASSWQPYEQYF.

The chain links TRBV20-1 to TRBJ2-3; D is unclear. Trimming stripped 0 bases from V and 2 bases from J, with 0 bases between. The CDR3 sequence is 11 residues long. In germline, CDR1 is DFQATT, CDR2 SNEGSKA (reference sequence). Here the CDR3 DNA reads TGCAGTGCTAGAGACACAGATACGCAGTATTTT. This codes for CSARDTDTQYF.